This TCR beta chain was identified in a study of shared clonotypes between healthy human individuals. General study results and limits: Estimated richness was generally greater in naive than memory subsets. Some clonotypes were shared by all four sorted-subset donors, while others were not shared. The non-shared ones had lower generation probabilities than the shared ones. Sample collection involved blood only; tissue repertoires are likely different.

TCRdb keeps only in-frame clones here, not all; method: immunoSEQ multiplex PCR. The repertoire holds around 1.9 million clones, with 90% to 95% as singletons. Regarding this clone: The antigen is unknown.

Germline CDR1 is MNHEY and CDR2 is SVGAGI. The ends lost 5 bases at V and 2 bases at J; junction bases unmatched: 3. The length of the CDR3 is 15 residues. The naive CD8 population came from CD45RO-negative cells selected for CCR7, without terminally differentiated effector memory CD45RA+ cells. Sample: naive CD8+ T cells from PBMCs. The chain is built from TRBV6-5 and TRBJ2-2; 9 bases fit TRBD1. This receptor was taken from a man aged 18 to 29 in good health. Some clones in this sample may be carry-over from other donors' samples. CDR3 amino acids: CASSGTGPNTGELFF. The CDR3 DNA reads as TGTGCCAGCAGTGGGACAGGGCCCAACACCGGGGAGCTGTTTTTT.